The clone carrying this T cell receptor (beta chain) was counted once. The entry originates in a study of blood T cell repertoires in COVID-19. The CDR3 is made up of 15 amino acids. The V gene end was trimmed by 2 bases and the J gene end by 3 bases; junction bases not matched to a gene: 7. Germline V gene lookup returns CDR1 MNHNS and CDR2 SASEGT. Original methodology: Estimates of nucleated cell counts were drawn from the amplification of reference gene primers. Some clones are missing from TCRdb's copy, which holds only in-frame ones; the method was immunoSEQ multiplex PCR. The DNA was the basis for D and trimming; V, J and clone size are from that table. The sample consists of some 220,000 clones, around 84% of them appearing once.

The specimen sequenced was peripheral blood. This clonotype was obtained from a woman aged 80 or over with active or convalescent COVID-19. This sequence joins TRBV6-1 and TRBJ2-7; 7 bases are a match to TRBD1. The CDR3 protein is CASSEQAGGSYEQYF. For the CDR3, the DNA is TGTGCCAGCAGTGAACAGGCAGGGGGTAGCTACGAGCAGTACTTC.